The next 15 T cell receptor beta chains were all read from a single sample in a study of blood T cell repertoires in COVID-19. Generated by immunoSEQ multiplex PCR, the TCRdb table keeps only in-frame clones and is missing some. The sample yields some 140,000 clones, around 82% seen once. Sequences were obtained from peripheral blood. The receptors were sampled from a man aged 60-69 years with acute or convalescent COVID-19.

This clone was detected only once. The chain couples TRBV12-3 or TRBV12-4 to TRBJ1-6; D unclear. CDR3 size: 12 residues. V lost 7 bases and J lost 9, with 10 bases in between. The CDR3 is CASTSPSSPLHF. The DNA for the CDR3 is TGTGCCAGCACAAGTCCTAGTTCACCCCTCCACTTT.

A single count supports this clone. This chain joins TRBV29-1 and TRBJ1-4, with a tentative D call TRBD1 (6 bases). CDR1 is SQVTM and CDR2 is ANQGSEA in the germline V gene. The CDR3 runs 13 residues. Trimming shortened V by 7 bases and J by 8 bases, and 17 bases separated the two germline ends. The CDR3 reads CSGIEGGDEKLFF. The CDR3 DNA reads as TGCAGCGGTATAGAGGGGGGGGACGAAAAACTGTTTTTT.

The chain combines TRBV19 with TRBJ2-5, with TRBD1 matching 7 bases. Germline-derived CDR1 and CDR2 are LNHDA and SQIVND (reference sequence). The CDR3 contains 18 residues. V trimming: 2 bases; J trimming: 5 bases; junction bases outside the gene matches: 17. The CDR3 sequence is CASSIQKRRQGSTETQYF. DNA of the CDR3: TGTGCCAGTAGTATACAAAAGCGCAGACAGGGCTCGACGGAGACCCAGTACTTC.

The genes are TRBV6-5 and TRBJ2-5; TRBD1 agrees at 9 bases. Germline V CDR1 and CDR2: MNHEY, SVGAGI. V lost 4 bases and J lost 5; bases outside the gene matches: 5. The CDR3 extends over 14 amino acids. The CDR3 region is CASSSDRGWETQYF. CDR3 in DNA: TGTGCCAGCAGTTCGGACAGGGGATGGGAGACCCAGTACTTC.

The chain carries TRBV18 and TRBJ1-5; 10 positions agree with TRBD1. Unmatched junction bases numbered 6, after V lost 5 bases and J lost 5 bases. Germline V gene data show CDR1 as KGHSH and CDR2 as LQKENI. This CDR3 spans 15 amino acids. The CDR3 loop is CASSRQGAEDQPQHF. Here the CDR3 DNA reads TGTGCCAGCTCAAGACAGGGGGCAGAGGATCAGCCCCAGCATTTT.

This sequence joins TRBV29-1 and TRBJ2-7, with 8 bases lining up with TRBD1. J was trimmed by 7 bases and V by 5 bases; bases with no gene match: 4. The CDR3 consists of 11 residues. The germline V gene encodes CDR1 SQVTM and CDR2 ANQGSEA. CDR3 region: CSVSRQGEQYF. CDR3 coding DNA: TGCAGCGTTTCTCGACAGGGGGAGCAGTACTTC.

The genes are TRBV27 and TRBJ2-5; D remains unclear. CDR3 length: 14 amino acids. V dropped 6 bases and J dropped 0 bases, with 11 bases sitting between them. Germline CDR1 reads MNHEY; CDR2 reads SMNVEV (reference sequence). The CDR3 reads CASRRNLYQETQYF. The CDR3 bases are TGTGCCAGCAGGAGGAACCTGTACCAAGAGACCCAGTACTTC.

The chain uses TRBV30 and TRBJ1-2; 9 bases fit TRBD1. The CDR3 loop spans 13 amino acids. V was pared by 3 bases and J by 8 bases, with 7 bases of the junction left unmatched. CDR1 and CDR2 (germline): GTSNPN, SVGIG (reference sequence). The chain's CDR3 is CAWSLPGQGGYTF. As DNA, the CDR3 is TGTGCCTGGAGCCTCCCGGGACAGGGAGGCTACACCTTC.

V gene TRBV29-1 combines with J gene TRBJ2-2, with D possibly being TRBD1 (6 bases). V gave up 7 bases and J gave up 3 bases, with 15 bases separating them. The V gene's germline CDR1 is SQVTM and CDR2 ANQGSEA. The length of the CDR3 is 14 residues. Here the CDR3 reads CSARTGPHTGELFF. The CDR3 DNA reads TGCAGCGCCCGTACAGGGCCGCACACCGGGGAGCTGTTTTTT.

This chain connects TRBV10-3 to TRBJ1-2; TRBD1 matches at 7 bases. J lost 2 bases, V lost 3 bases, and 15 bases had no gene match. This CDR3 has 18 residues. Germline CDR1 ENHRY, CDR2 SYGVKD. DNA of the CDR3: TGTGCCATCAGTGACCCGGGACAGAGCTTTCCCTCGAACTATGGCTACACCTTC. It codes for CAISDPGQSFPSNYGYTF.

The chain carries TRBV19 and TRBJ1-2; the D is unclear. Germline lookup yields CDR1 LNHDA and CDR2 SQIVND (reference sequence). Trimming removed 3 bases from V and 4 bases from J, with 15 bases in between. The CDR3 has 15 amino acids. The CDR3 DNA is TGTGCCAGTAGTATTGGCAGGCCAGAGACCTATGGCTACACCTTC. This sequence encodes CASSIGRPETYGYTF.

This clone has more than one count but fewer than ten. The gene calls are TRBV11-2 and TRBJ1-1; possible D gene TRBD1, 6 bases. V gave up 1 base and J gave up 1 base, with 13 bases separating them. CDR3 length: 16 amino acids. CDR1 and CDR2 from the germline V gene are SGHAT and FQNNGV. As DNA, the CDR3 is TGTGCCAGCAGCTTAGTTTCTACCAGGGGGAACACTGAAGCTTTCTTT. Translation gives CASSLVSTRGNTEAFF.

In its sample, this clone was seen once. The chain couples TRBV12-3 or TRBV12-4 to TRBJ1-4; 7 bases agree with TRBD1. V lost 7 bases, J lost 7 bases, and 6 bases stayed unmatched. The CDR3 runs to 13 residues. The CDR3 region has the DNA TGTGCCAGCAAACCTGAGGGGGCTGAAAAACTGTTTTTT. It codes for CASKPEGAEKLFF.

CDR3 amino acids: CASTGTPDSPYEQYF. CDR3 coding DNA: TGCGCCAGCACCGGGACGCCGGACAGCCCGTACGAGCAGTACTTC. V usage is TRBV10-2 and J usage is TRBJ2-7; tentative D call: TRBD1 (6 bases). The CDR3 has 15 amino acids. Germline-derived CDR1 and CDR2 are WSHSY and SAAADI. V was shortened by 7 bases and J by 4 bases, with 20 bases between the two germline ends.

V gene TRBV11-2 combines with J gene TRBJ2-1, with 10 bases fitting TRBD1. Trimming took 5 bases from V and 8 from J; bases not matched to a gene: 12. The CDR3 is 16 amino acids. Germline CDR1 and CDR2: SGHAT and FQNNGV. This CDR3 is CASSPPGQGISHEQFF. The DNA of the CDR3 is TGTGCCAGCAGCCCCCCGGGACAGGGGATTTCCCATGAGCAGTTCTTC.